Listed below are T cell receptor beta chains from one sample, sequenced in a study of T cell responses to AZD1222 COVID-19 vaccine. TCRdb's table, derived via immunoSEQ multiplex PCR, lists solely in-frame clones and lacks some. Of some 58,000 clones in the sample, 80% to 90% were seen once. The source was peripheral blood, collected on day 0 of AZD1222 vaccination. Receptors originate from an adult in good health. The CDR3 runs from the conserved cysteine through the conserved F or W. D genes are given only for firm matches. Clone size, where shown, is once, few, many, or a class for clones that have expanded.

j_gene,v_gene,abundance,d_gene,CDR3aa,CDR3nt
TRBJ1-1,TRBV2,.,.,CASSAQGGTRHDF,TGTGCCAGCAGTGCCCAAGGGGGGACAAGGCACGACTTT
TRBJ2-7,TRBV6-5,once,.,CASTFNEQYF,TGTGCCAGCACGTTTAACGAGCAGTACTTC
TRBJ1-2,TRBV9,once,TRBD1,CASSADGTGGDGYTF,TGTGCCAGCAGCGCCGATGGGACAGGGGGTGATGGCTACACCTTC
TRBJ1-5,TRBV4-1,.,.,CASSAGYQPQHF,TGCGCCAGCAGTGCAGGATATCAGCCCCAGCATTTT
TRBJ1-1,TRBV5-8,.,.,CASSLRGTEAFF,TGTGCCAGCAGCTTGCGGGGCACTGAAGCTTTCTTT
TRBJ1-2,TRBV28,.,.,CASSSGGYGYTF,TGTGCCAGCAGCTCAGGCGGCTATGGCTACACCTTC
TRBJ1-1,TRBV29-1,.,TRBD1,CSAARTGAEAFF,TGCAGCGCCGCCCGTACAGGGGCCGAAGCTTTCTTT
TRBJ1-4,TRBV25-1,.,TRBD1,CASSARTGSNEKLFF,TGTGCCAGCAGTGCCCGGACAGGGTCTAATGAAAAACTGTTTTTT
TRBJ1-3,TRBV24-1,few,TRBD1,CATSPSYTGTVGNTIYF,TGTGCCACCAGCCCCTCCTACACCGGGACAGTAGGAAACACCATATATTTT
TRBJ2-2,TRBV30,.,TRBD2,CAWSPGLAAGELFF,TGTGCCTGGAGTCCCGGACTAGCGGCCGGGGAGCTGTTTTTT
TRBJ2-2,TRBV7-2,.,TRBD1,CASSAGGNTGTGELFF,TGTGCCAGCAGCGCAGGGGGTAACACGGGCACCGGGGAGCTGTTTTTT
TRBJ1-4,TRBV19,.,.,CASSIESGQPNEKLFF,TGTGCCAGTAGTATAGAGTCAGGACAGCCCAATGAAAAACTGTTTTTT
TRBJ1-2,TRBV19,.,.,CASSAGFRALVGYTF,TGTGCCAGTAGTGCTGGATTCAGGGCTCTCGTTGGCTACACCTTC
TRBJ1-1,TRBV6-5,.,.,CASSYWGAQNTEAFF,TGTGCCAGCAGTTACTGGGGGGCGCAGAACACTGAAGCTTTCTTT
TRBJ2-7,TRBV30,once,TRBD1,CAWSVRGTGVAYEQYF,TGTGCCTGGAGTGTACGGGGTACAGGGGTCGCCTACGAGCAGTACTTC
TRBJ1-2,TRBV23-1,.,.,CASSPTSYGYTF,TGCGCCAGCAGCCCGACAAGCTATGGCTACACCTTC
TRBJ1-3,TRBV4-2,.,.,CASSQEVQGSGNTIYF,TGTGCCAGCAGCCAAGAGGTCCAGGGCTCTGGAAACACCATATATTTT
TRBJ2-2,TRBV2,.,TRBD2,CASKTSGSNTGELFF,TGTGCCAGCAAAACTAGCGGTTCGAACACCGGGGAGCTGTTTTTT
TRBJ2-7,TRBV7-6,.,.,CASSPMPATSGYEQYF,TGTGCCAGCAGCCCAATGCCAGCGACTAGTGGATACGAGCAGTACTTC
TRBJ2-4,TRBV5-6,.,TRBD2,CASSLARTRENIQYF,TGTGCCAGCAGCTTGGCAAGGACTAGAGAAAACATTCAGTACTTC
TRBJ2-1,TRBV7-9,few,.,CASLGSSYNEQFF,TGTGCCAGCCTCGGGTCGAGTTACAATGAGCAGTTCTTC